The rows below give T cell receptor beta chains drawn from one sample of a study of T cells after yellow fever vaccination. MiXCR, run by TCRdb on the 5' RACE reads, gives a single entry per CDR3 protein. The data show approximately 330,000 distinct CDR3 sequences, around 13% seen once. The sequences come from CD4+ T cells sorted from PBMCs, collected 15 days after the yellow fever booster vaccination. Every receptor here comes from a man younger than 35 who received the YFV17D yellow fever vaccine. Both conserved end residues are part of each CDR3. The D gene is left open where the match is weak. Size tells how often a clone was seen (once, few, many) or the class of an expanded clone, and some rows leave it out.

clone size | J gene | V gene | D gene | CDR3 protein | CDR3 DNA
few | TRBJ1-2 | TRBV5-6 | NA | CASSLMASRRGYTF | TGTGCCAGCAGCTTAATGGCCTCCAGGAGAGGCTACACCTTC
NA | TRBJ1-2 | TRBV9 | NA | CASSAAHYGYTF | TGTGCCAGCAGCGCAGCTCACTATGGCTACACCTTC
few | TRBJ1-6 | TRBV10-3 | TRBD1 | CAISDPGQGGSYNSPLHF | TGTGCCATCAGTGATCCGGGACAGGGAGGCTCCTATAATTCACCCCTCCACTTT
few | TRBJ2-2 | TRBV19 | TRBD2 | CASNQRGPTGELFF | TGTGCCAGTAACCAGCGGGGACCCACCGGGGAGCTGTTTTTT
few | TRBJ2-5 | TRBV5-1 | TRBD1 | CASSGTGPGETQYF | TGCGCCAGCAGCGGGACAGGGCCCGGGGAGACCCAGTACTTC
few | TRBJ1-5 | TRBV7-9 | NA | CASPLRDSNQPQHF | TGTGCCAGCCCACTCCGGGACAGCAATCAGCCCCAGCATTTT
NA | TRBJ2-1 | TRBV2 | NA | CASSRDSFNEQFF | TGTGCCAGCAGCCGGGACTCCTTCAATGAGCAGTTCTTC
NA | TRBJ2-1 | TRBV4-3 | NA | CASSQVPRGEQFF | TGCGCCAGCAGCCAAGTCCCCCGGGGAGAGCAGTTCTTC
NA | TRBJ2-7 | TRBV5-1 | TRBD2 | CASSLGEGFYEQYF | TGCGCCAGCAGTCTGGGGGAGGGATTCTACGAGCAGTACTTC
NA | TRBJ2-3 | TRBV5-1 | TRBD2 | CASSLVAGGSGTDTQYF | TGCGCCAGCAGCTTGGTTGCGGGGGGCTCAGGCACAGATACGCAGTATTTT
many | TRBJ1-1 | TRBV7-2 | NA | CASSKYRDTEAFF | TGTGCCAGCAGCAAATACAGGGACACTGAAGCTTTCTTT
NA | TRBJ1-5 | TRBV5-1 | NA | CASSLEGSTSNQPQHF | TGCGCCAGCAGCTTGGAAGGCAGTACTAGCAATCAGCCCCAGCATTTT
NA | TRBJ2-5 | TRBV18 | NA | CASSPGAPILETQYF | TGTGCCAGCTCACCGGGCGCCCCAATACTAGAGACCCAGTACTTC
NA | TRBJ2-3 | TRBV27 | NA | CATRGAGVADTQYF | TGTGCCACCCGGGGGGCAGGGGTGGCAGATACGCAGTATTTT
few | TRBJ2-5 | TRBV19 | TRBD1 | CASIPSEQGLPEETQYF | TGTGCCAGTATCCCTTCAGAACAGGGGCTGCCTGAGGAGACCCAGTACTTC
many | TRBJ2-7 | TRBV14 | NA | CASSHGTPTGQYF | TGTGCCAGCAGCCACGGGACGCCTACCGGGCAGTACTTC
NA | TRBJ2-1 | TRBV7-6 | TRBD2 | CASTLNFQRGGDEQFF | TGTGCCAGCACCCTAAACTTCCAGCGGGGGGGTGATGAGCAGTTCTTC
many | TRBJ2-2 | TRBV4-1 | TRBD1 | CASSQGDPGTGDGTGELFF | TGCGCCAGCAGCCAAGGTGATCCGGGGACAGGGGATGGTACCGGGGAGCTGTTTTTT
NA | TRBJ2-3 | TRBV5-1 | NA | CASSPDRYSTDTQYF | TGCGCCAGCAGCCCCGACCGCTATAGCACAGATACGCAGTATTTT
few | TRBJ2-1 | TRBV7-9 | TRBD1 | CASSLVRDSRLYNEQFF | TGTGCCAGCAGCTTAGTACGGGACAGCCGACTGTACAATGAGCAGTTCTTC
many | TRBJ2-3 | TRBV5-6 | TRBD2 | CASSSGLGTDTQYF | TGTGCCAGCAGCTCCGGACTAGGCACAGATACGCAGTATTTT
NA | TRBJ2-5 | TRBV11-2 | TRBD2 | CASSYIAGPQETQYF | TGTGCCAGCAGCTACATAGCGGGACCCCAAGAGACCCAGTACTTC
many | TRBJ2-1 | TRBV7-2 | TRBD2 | CASSLVAGINNEQFF | TGTGCCAGCAGCTTAGTAGCGGGGATCAACAATGAGCAGTTCTTC
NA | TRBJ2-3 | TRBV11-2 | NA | CASSLNPASTDTQYF | TGTGCCAGCAGCTTAAATCCAGCTAGCACAGATACGCAGTATTTT
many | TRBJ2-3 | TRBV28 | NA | CASSTQGGGTDTQYF | TGTGCCAGCAGTACCCAGGGTGGGGGGACAGATACGCAGTATTTT
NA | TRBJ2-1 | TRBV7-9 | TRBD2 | CASSFLPSGGADEQFF | TGTGCCAGCAGCTTTCTCCCCAGCGGGGGGGCCGACGAGCAGTTCTTC
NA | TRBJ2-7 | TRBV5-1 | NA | CASSLAVSGNEQYF | TGCGCCAGCAGCTTGGCCGTATCTGGGAACGAGCAGTACTTC
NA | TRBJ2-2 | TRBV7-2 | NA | CASSLWRATGELFF | TGTGCCAGCAGCTTATGGCGGGCCACCGGGGAGCTGTTTTTT
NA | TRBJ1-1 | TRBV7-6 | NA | CASSLIDQNTEAFF | TGTGCCAGCAGCTTAATAGACCAGAACACTGAAGCTTTCTTT
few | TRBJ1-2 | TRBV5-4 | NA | CASSTDRTYGYTF | TGTGCCAGCAGCACCGACAGGACCTATGGCTACACCTTC
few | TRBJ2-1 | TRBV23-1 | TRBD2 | CASSALGGGYNEQFF | TGCGCCAGCAGTGCACTTGGGGGGGGGTACAATGAGCAGTTCTTC
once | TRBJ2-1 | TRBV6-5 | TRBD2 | CASKSSGGTYNEQFF | TGTGCCAGCAAATCTAGCGGGGGGACCTACAATGAGCAGTTCTTC
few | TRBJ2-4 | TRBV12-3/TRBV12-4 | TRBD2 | CASRLAGENIQYF | TGTGCCAGCAGACTAGCGGGGGAAAACATTCAGTACTTC
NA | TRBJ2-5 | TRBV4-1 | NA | CASSQGGDYGETQYF | TGCGCCAGCAGCCAAGGCGGGGATTACGGAGAGACCCAGTACTTC
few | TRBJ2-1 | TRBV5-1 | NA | CASSLIPWNEQFF | TGCGCCAGCAGCTTGATTCCTTGGAATGAGCAGTTCTTC
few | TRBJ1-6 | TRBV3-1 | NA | CASSQNWDSPLHF | TGTGCCAGCAGCCAAAACTGGGATTCACCCCTCCACTTT
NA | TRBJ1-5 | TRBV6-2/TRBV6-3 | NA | CASSYSTSFGVPQHF | TGTGCCAGCAGTTACTCGACGTCCTTTGGGGTACCCCAGCATTTT
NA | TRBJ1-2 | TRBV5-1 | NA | CASSLGGPGRNYGYTF | TGCGCCAGCAGCTTGGGGGGGCCGGGCCGGAACTATGGCTACACCTTC
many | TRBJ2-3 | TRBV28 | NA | CASRWAQTGSTDTQYF | TGTGCCAGCAGATGGGCTCAGACAGGAAGCACAGATACGCAGTATTTT
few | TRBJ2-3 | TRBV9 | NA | CASTAGAGDTQYF | TGTGCCAGCACCGCGGGGGCTGGGGATACGCAGTATTTT
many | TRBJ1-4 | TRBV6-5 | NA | CASSYSQTREKLFF | TGTGCCAGCAGTTACTCACAGACGCGTGAAAAACTGTTTTTT
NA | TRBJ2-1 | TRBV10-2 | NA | CASAGEIYNEQFF | TGCGCCAGTGCTGGGGAGATCTACAATGAGCAGTTCTTC
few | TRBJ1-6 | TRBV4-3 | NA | CASSQWGDNSPLHF | TGCGCCAGCAGCCAGTGGGGTGACAATTCACCCCTCCACTTT
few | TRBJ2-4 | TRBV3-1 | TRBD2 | CASSQVLLAGANIQYF | TGTGCCAGCAGCCAAGTCCTACTAGCGGGGGCCAACATTCAGTACTTC
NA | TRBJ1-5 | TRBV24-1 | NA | CATGAAFGPQHF | TGTGCCACCGGGGCGGCTTTTGGGCCCCAGCATTTT
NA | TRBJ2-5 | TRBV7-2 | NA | CASSLALQGPETQYF | TGTGCCAGCAGCTTAGCTCTGCAGGGGCCGGAGACCCAGTACTTC
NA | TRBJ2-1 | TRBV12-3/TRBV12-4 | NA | CASSLAQGYNEQFF | TGTGCCAGCAGTTTGGCTCAGGGCTACAATGAGCAGTTCTTC
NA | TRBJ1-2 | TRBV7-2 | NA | CASSPQHGNGYTF | TGTGCCAGCAGCCCCCAACACGGTAATGGCTACACCTTC
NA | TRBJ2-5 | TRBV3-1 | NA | CASSQQRGYQETQYF | TGTGCCAGCAGCCAACAACGGGGGTACCAAGAGACCCAGTACTTC
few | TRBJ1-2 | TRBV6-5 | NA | CASTAGTRGIGYTF | TGTGCCAGTACGGCCGGCACTAGGGGCATTGGCTACACCTTC
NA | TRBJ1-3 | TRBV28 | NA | CASSQGFSGNTIYF | TGTGCCAGCAGTCAAGGGTTCTCTGGAAACACCATATATTTT